This record covers a single T cell receptor (beta chain). In the original analysis: Reference gene primer amplification gave estimated nucleated cell counts. TCRdb keeps only in-frame clones here, not all; method: immunoSEQ multiplex PCR. Clonal size and the V and J genes are those of that table, whereas D and trimming came from the DNA. This table has 150,000 or so clones, under 85% appearing once. The germline V gene has CDR1 SNHLY and CDR2 FYNNEI. Losses at the gene ends were 4 bases for V and 1 base for J; bases not matched to a gene: 5. This CDR3 has 16 amino acids. This record comes from a study of blood T cell repertoires in COVID-19. The overall study: Some COVID-19 samples were acute and others convalescent; all came from the United States, Italy and Spain. The analysed material was cDNA or gDNA that came from T cells, B-cell-depleted T cells, or PBMCs.

The sequencing input was peripheral blood. The chain employs TRBV2 and TRBJ1-5; TRBD1 matches 9 bases. The sequence came from a man aged 60 to 69 who had recovered from COVID-19. CDR3 region: CASSALDRGSNQPQHF. For the CDR3, the DNA is TGTGCCAGCAGTGCCCTGGACAGGGGAAGCAATCAGCCCCAGCATTTT.